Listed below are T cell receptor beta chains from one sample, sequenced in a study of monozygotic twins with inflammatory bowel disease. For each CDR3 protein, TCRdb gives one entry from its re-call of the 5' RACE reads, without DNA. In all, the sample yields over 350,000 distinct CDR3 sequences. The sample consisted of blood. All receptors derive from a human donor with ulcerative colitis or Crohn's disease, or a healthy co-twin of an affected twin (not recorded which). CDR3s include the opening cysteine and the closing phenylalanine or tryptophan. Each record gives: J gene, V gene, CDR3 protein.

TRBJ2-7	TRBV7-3	CASSLGWDGSYEQYF
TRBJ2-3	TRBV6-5	CATTGHYTDTQYF
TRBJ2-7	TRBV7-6	CASSLIKGPYEQYF
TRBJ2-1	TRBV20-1	CSASNPSTDYYNEQFF
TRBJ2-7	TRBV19	CASSDQGAHEQYF
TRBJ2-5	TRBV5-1	CASSSQWKETQYF
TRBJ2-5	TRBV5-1	CASSLEGASTRRETQYF
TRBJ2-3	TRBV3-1	CASSHQRGWTDTQYF
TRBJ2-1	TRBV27	CASSRLELDEQFF
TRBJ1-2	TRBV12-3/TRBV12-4	CASSHTGTFGYTF
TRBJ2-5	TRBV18	CASSPSMAGIQETQYF
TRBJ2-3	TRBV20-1	CSAPIAGTDTQYF
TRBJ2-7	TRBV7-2	CASSFITGSSVRYEQYF
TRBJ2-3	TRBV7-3	CASSRSGGATDTQYF
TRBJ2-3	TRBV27	CASSTTGPRAGEADTQYF
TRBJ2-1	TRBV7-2	CASSPGLANNEQFF
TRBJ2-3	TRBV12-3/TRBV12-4	CASSSLDSTDTQYF
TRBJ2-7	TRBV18	CASSPLQYEQYF
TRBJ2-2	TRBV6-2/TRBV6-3	CASSRPGQGITGELFF
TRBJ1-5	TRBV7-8	CASSPRRNQPQHF
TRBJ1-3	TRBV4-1	CASSQDPRGQGKSGNTIYF
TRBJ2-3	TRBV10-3	CAISGERGVSTDTQYF
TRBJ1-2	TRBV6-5	CASSSRTERYGYTF
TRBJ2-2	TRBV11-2	CASSYALRTGELFF
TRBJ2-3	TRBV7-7	CASSLNVLPDTQYF
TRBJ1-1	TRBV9	CASSARQGAGTTEAFF